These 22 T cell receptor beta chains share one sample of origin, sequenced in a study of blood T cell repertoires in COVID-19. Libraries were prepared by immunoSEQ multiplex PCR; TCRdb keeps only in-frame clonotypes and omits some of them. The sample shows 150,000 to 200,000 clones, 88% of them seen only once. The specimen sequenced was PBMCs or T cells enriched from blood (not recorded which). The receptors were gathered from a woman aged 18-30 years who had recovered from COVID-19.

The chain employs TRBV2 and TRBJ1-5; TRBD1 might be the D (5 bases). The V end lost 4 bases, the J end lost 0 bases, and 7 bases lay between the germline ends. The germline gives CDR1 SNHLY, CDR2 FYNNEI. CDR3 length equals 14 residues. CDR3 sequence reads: CASSGQNSNQPQHF. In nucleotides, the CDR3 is TGTGCCAGCAGTGGACAGAATAGCAATCAGCCCCAGCATTTT. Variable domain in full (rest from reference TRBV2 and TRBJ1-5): EPEVTQTPSHQVTQMGQEVILRCVPISNHLYFYWYRQILGQKVEFLVSFYNNEISEKSEIFDDQFSVERPDGSNFTLKIRSTKLEDSAMYFCASSGQNSNQPQHFGDGTRLSIL.

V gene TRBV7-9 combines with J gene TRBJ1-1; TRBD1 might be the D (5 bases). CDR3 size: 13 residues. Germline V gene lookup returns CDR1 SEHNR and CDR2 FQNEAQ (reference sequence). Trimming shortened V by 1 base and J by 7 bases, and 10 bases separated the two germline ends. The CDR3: CASSLGWRGEAFF. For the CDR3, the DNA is TGTGCCAGCAGCTTAGGGTGGAGGGGTGAAGCTTTCTTT.

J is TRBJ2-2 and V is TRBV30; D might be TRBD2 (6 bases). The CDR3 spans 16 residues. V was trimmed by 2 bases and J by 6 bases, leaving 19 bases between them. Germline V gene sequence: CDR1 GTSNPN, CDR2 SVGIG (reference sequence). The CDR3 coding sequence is TGTGCCTGGAGTTTTTATCGGGGGAGTAGTCCCGGGGAGCTGTTTTTT. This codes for CAWSFYRGSSPGELFF.

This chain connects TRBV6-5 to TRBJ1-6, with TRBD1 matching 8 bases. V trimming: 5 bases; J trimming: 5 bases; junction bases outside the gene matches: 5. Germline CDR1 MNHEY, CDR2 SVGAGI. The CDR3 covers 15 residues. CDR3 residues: CASSPRTGNNSPLHF. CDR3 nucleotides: TGTGCCAGCAGTCCCCGGACAGGGAATAATTCACCCCTCCACTTT.

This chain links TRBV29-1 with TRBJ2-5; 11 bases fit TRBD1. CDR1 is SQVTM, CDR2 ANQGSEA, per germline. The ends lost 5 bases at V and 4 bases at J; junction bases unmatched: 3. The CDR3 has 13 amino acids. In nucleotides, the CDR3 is TGCAGCGTTACCGGGACAGGGGGAGAGACCCAGTACTTC. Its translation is CSVTGTGGETQYF.

The CDR3 region is CASSLTSGGNEQFF. In nucleotides, the CDR3 is TGCGCCAGCAGCTTGACTAGCGGGGGCAATGAGCAGTTCTTC. This chain joins TRBV5-1 and TRBJ2-1; the match to TRBD2 covers 11 bases. Looked up from germline, CDR1 is SGHRS and CDR2 is YFSETQ. V lost 1 base, J lost 6 bases, and 0 bases stayed unmatched. This CDR3 comprises 14 residues.

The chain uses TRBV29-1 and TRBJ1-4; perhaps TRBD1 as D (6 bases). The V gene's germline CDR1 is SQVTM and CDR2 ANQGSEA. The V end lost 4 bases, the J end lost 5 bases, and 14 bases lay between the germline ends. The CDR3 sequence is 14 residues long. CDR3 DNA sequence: TGCAGCGTTGGGGTAGGGGGATCCAATGAAAAACTGTTTTTT. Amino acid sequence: CSVGVGGSNEKLFF.

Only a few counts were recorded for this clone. In DNA, the CDR3 is TGTGCCACCGGGGACGCGGGACAGGGCAATCAGCCCCAGCATTTT. Translated: CATGDAGQGNQPQHF. This chain connects TRBV19 to TRBJ1-5; TRBD1 matches 8 bases. CDR1 is LNHDA, CDR2 SQIVND, per germline (reference sequence). The CDR3 covers 15 residues. The V segment lost 10 bases and the J segment 2 bases; nucleotides outside the gene matches: 10.

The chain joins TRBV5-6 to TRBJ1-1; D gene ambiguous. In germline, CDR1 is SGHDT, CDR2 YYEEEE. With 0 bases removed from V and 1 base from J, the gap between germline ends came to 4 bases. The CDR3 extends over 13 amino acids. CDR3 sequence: CASSLAGNTEAFF. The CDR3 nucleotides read TGTGCCAGCAGCTTGGCCGGGAACACTGAAGCTTTCTTT.

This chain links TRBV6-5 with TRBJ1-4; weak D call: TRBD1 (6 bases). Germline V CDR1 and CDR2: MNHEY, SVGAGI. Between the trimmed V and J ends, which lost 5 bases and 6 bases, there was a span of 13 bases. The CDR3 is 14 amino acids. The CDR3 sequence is CASSLQGHYEKLFF. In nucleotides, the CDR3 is TGTGCCAGCAGTCTACAGGGTCACTATGAAAAACTGTTTTTT.

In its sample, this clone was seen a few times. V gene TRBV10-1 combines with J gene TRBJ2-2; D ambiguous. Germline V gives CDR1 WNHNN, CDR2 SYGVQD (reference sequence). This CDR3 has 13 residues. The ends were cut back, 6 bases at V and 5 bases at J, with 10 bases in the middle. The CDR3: CASRAVLTGELFF. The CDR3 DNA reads TGCGCCAGCAGGGCGGTGTTGACCGGGGAGCTGTTTTTT.

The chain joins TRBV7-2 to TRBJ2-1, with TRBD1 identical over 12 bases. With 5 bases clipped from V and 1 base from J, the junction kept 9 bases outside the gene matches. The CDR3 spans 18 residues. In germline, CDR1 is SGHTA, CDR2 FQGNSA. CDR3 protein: CASSLGQGAPSSYNEQFF. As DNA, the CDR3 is TGTGCCAGCAGCCTGGGACAGGGGGCGCCAAGTTCCTACAATGAGCAGTTCTTC.

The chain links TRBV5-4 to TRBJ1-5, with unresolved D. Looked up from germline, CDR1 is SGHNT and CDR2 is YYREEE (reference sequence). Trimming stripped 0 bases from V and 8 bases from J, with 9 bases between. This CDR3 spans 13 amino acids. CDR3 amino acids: CASSLGGEEPQHF. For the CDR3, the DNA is TGTGCCAGCAGCTTGGGTGGCGAGGAGCCCCAGCATTTT.

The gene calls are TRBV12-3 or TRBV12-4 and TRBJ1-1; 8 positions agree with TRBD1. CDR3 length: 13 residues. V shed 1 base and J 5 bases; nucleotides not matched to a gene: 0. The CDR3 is CASSLDRGTEAFF. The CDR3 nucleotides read TGTGCCAGCAGTTTAGACAGGGGGACTGAAGCTTTCTTT.

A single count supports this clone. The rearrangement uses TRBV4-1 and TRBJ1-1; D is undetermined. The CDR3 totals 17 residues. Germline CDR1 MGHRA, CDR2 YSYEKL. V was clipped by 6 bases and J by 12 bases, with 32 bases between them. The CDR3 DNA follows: TGCGCCAGCAGACAATACCCGCCAAACACGGGAGCCCCAAGGACTTTCTTT. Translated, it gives CASRQYPPNTGAPRTFF.

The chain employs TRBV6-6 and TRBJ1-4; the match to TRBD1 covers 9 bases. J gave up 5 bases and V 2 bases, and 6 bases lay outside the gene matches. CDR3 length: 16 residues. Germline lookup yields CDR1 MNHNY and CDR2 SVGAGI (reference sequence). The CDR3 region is CASSYPTGGVNEKLFF. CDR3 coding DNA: TGTGCCAGCAGTTACCCGACAGGGGGGGTAAATGAAAAACTGTTTTTT.

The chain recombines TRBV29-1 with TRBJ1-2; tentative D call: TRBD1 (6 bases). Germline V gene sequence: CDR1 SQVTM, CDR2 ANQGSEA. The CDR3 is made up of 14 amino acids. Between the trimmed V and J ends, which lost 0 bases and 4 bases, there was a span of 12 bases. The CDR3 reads CSVEERQVPYGYTF. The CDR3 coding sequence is TGCAGCGTTGAAGAAAGACAGGTCCCCTATGGCTACACCTTC.

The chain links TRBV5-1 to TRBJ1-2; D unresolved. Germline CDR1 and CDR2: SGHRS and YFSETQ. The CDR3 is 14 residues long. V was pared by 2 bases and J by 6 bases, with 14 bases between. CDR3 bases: TGCGCCAGCAGCTTTGGAGGGAAATTGGATGGCTACACCTTC. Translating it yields CASSFGGKLDGYTF.

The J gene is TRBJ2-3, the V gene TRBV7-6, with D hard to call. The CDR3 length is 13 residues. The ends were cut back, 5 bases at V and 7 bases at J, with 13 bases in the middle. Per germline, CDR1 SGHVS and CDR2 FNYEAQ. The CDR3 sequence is CASSPTTVNTQYF. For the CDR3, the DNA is TGTGCCAGCAGCCCGACCACAGTTAATACGCAGTATTTT.

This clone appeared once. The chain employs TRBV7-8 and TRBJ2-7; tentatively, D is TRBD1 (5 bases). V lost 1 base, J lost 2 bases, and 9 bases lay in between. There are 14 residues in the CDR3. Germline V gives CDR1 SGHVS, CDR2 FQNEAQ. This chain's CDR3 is CASSLVRGTYEQYF. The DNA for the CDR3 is TGTGCCAGCAGCTTAGTTAGGGGAACCTACGAGCAGTACTTC.

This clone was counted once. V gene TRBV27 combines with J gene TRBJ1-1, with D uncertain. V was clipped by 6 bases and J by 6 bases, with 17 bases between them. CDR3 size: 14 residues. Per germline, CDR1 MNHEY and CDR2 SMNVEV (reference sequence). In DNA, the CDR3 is TGTGCCAGCAGAGTGGACCGGGAAGTGGCTGAAGCTTTCTTT. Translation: CASRVDREVAEAFF.

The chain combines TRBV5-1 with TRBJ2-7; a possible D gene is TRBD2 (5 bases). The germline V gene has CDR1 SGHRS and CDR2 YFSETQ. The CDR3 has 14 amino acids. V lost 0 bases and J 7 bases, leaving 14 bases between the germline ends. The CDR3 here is CASSLDLTRGEQYF. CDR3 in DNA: TGCGCCAGCAGCTTGGATCTCACCAGAGGGGAGCAGTACTTC.